The TCR beta chain under discussion was sequenced for a study of early T cells in non-severe SARS-CoV-2 infection (dated by TCRdb to the early 2020s). Study-level background: TCR sequencing used bulk RNA from unsorted whole blood, so alpha and beta chains could not be paired.

Summary of the overall study and its limitations: VDJdb matching was skewed toward anti-spike CD8 responses and likely underestimated virus-specific expansions by missing private and CD4 specificities.

The library was prepared using 5' RACE. TCRdb names NextSeq 500 as the instrument used. In the TCR library protocol, unique molecular identifiers were attached to individual cDNA molecules to correct for PCR bias and sequencing error. Both TCR alpha and beta chains were sequenced, and tight co-correlation was observed between alpha and beta sequence abundances in each sample. The authors processed their data as follows. V gene, J gene and CDR3 annotation of TCR sequences was performed with Decombinator V4. Expanded TCRs were defined as changing significantly between any two time points under a Poisson model with p below 0.0001. TCR abundances were normalised to the total number of TCRs sequenced per sample and expressed as counts per million. MAIT TCRs were defined by TRAV1-2 paired with TRAJ12, TRAJ20 or TRAJ33, and iNKT TCRs by TRAV10 paired with TRAJ18. A search of VDJdb, accessed on 1 November 2021, was run for TCRs annotated to CMV, EBV and SARS-CoV-2, with TCRs annotated for multiple antigens excluded. TCRdb trimmed public reads at Q25 via fastp, called clones via MiXCR and kept in-frame beta chains. A single entry per CDR3 protein holds the most common genes and DNA from its merged rows. These V and J calls derive from TCRdb rather than the authors' analysis. Across this sample there are 90,000 to 100,000 distinct CDR3 sequences, with approximately 13% seen only once. 2% to 2.5% of the sample belongs to the ten largest clones.

In regard to this clonotype: The clone's antigen remains unknown. The record has no base qualities; no much larger clone is one base away.

The study was a case-control design nested within a healthcare worker cohort in London, UK, with weekly nasopharyngeal swab PCR tests and blood sampling. Healthcare workers were enrolled in the week of the UK lockdown, from 23 to 31 March 2020, and were followed every week for up to about 16 weeks. The cysteine opens and the phenylalanine closes a CDR3 of 17 amino acids. The kept DNA is CDR3 alone, 51 bases in frame from the first base. CDR1 and CDR2, per the germline V gene, are SGHDN and FVKESK. Here V drops 4 bases and J drops 14 bases, and the junction holds 17 bases not matched to any gene. The source material was whole blood. The sequence was collected from an adult who was a healthcare worker with PCR-confirmed SARS-CoV-2 infection or an uninfected control (not recorded which). The chain was built from TRBV14 and TRBJ1-6, and TRBD1 aligns with 10 junction nucleotides. The CDR3 sequence is CASSRFLPGQGRPSLHF. The bases read TGTGCCAGCAGCCGATTCCTACCGGGACAGGGGCGACCCTCCCTCCACTTT.